Each of the 2 T cell receptor beta chains below was sequenced from the same sample in a study of shared clonotypes between healthy human individuals. Clones were sequenced by immunoSEQ multiplex PCR, and TCRdb holds only the in-frame ones, with some missing. The table lists approximately 530,000 clones, approximately 94% of them singletons, with 0.05% to 0.08% in the top ten. The sample comprised naive CD4+ T cells sorted from blood. Subset denoted: CD45RA+ positively selected. The receptors come from a woman aged 25-40 years in good health.

V gene TRBV20-1 combines with J gene TRBJ2-7; D is undetermined. CDR1 is DFQATT and CDR2 is SNEGSKA in the germline V gene (reference sequence). The CDR3 is 11 residues long. V was clipped by 6 bases and J by 3 bases, with 9 bases between them. The DNA of the CDR3 is TGCAGTGCCCCACTCCTCTACGAGCAGTACTTC. Its translation: CSAPLLYEQYF.

The J gene is TRBJ2-1, the V gene TRBV5-1; 14 nucleotides match TRBD2. CDR3 size: 16 residues. The germline CDR1 and CDR2 sequences are SGHRS and YFSETQ. With V trimmed by 0 bases and J by 8 bases, 4 bases remained unmatched. This chain's CDR3 is CASSLAGTSGSYEQFF. CDR3 nucleotides: TGCGCCAGCAGCTTGGCGGGGACTAGCGGGAGCTATGAGCAGTTCTTC.